The 28 T cell receptor beta chains below come from one sample, sequenced in a study of cytomegalovirus exposure and HLA in healthy donors. Generated by immunoSEQ multiplex PCR, the TCRdb table keeps only in-frame clones and is missing some. This sample yields 350,000 or so clones, of which 70% to 90% are seen a single time; more than 0.8% belongs to the top ten. The sample was PBMCs. Receptor source: a woman between 18 and 29 years old in good health and CMV-seronegative.

This sequence joins TRBV9 and TRBJ2-5, with D possibly TRBD2 on 5 matching bases. Trimming cost V 1 base and J 2 bases, with 9 bases left between them. The CDR3 has 14 amino acids. The germline CDR1 and CDR2 sequences are SGDLS and YYNGEE. CDR3 DNA: TGTGCCAGCAGCGTATTATCGGGGCAAGAGACCCAGTACTTC. Translating it yields CASSVLSGQETQYF.

This rearrangement joins TRBV11-2 to TRBJ1-2; D is possibly TRBD1 (6 bases). The V gene's germline CDR1 is SGHAT and CDR2 FQNNGV. V shed 4 bases and J shed 0 bases, with 18 bases lying between them. CDR3 length: 17 residues. CDR3 nucleotides: TGTGCCAGCAGCTCCGTTTGGGTGGGGGCCTCTAACTATGGCTACACCTTC. Protein sequence: CASSSVWVGASNYGYTF.

The chain combines TRBV5-4 with TRBJ2-7; tentative D call: TRBD2 (6 bases). Germline-derived CDR1 and CDR2 are SGHNT and YYREEE (reference sequence). V was pared by 4 bases and J by 4 bases, with 9 bases between. This CDR3 comprises 12 residues. The DNA of the CDR3 is TGTGCCAGCAGCCAAGGACTATACGAGCAGTACTTC. Residues: CASSQGLYEQYF.

V gene TRBV7-2 combines with J gene TRBJ1-1, with 7 bases that match TRBD1. This CDR3 region has 14 residues. CDR1 is SGHTA, CDR2 FQGNSA, per germline. V dropped 4 bases and J dropped 4; count of bases not matched to a gene: 6. CDR3 sequence: CASSSQGSGTEAFF. CDR3 nucleotides: TGTGCCAGCAGCTCACAGGGGTCGGGCACTGAAGCTTTCTTT.

This clone appeared a single time. The V gene is TRBV29-1, the J gene TRBJ2-2, with 7 bases identical to TRBD1. The CDR3 extends over 14 amino acids. The trim removed 7 bases at V and 3 bases at J, leaving 8 bases unmatched. The V gene's germline CDR1 is SQVTM and CDR2 ANQGSEA. The CDR3 nucleotides read TGCAGCGCGGCCACCGGGACAGACACCGGGGAGCTGTTTTTT. Protein product: CSAATGTDTGELFF.

The chain uses TRBV18 and TRBJ1-1; 7 nucleotides align to TRBD1. This CDR3 is built from 16 residues. CDR1 and CDR2 from the germline V gene are KGHSH and LQKENI. V shed 2 bases and J 2 bases; nucleotides not matched to a gene: 8. The CDR3 loop reads CASSPARGLVNTEAFF. CDR3 sequence (DNA): TGTGCCAGCTCACCAGCCAGGGGGTTGGTAAACACTGAAGCTTTCTTT.

J is TRBJ1-2 and V is TRBV5-6; 8 nucleotides align to TRBD1. The CDR3 runs to 15 residues. The trim removed 4 bases at V and 2 bases at J, leaving 7 bases unmatched. The germline CDR1 and CDR2 sequences are SGHDT and YYEEEE. CDR3 DNA: TGTGCCAGCAGCCGGAGGACAGGGAAAAACTATGGCTACACCTTC. It specifies CASSRRTGKNYGYTF.

This clone was counted a single time. The genes are TRBV5-4 and TRBJ1-2, with D perhaps TRBD1 (6 bases). This CDR3 region has 16 residues. The V end lost 4 bases, the J end lost 4 bases, and 20 bases lay between the germline ends. The V gene's germline CDR1 is SGHNT and CDR2 YYREEE (reference sequence). The CDR3 DNA reads TGTGCCAGCAGCCCCCCCCCGACGACAGGCGGCTATGGCTACACCTTC. It is translated as CASSPPPTTGGYGYTF.

The chain couples TRBV5-6 to TRBJ1-2, with a weak D call TRBD1 (6 bases). The CDR3 extends over 15 amino acids. V gave up 4 bases and J gave up 6 bases, with 19 bases separating them. The germline CDR1 and CDR2 sequences are SGHDT and YYEEEE. CDR3 amino acids: CASSAGHGGIDGYTF. The DNA of the CDR3 is TGTGCCAGCAGCGCGGGACACGGGGGGATCGATGGCTACACCTTC.

This clone was picked up a small number of times. The rearrangement joins TRBV25-1 to TRBJ1-2; no clear D. Trimming removed 3 bases at V and 8 bases at J, with 16 bases between. The V gene's germline CDR1 is MGHDK and CDR2 SYGVNS. The CDR3 is made up of 14 amino acids. This CDR3 reads CASSEYGLSGGYTF. Here the CDR3 DNA reads TGTGCCAGCAGTGAGTACGGATTGTCCGGGGGCTACACCTTC.

The rearrangement joins TRBV6-5 to TRBJ2-7; TRBD2 matches at 8 bases. Germline V CDR1 and CDR2: MNHEY, SVGAGI. The CDR3 is made up of 15 amino acids. Trimming cost V 6 bases and J 6 bases; bases outside gene matches: 13. CDR3 sequence reads: CASRCCDSGNVEQYF. The CDR3 region has the DNA TGTGCCAGCAGATGCTGTGATAGCGGGAACGTCGAGCAGTACTTC.

The gene calls are TRBV7-2 and TRBJ2-7; TRBD1 matches 10 bases. Germline CDR1 SGHTA, CDR2 FQGNSA. V shed 4 bases and J 2 bases; nucleotides not matched to a gene: 5. CDR3 size: 15 residues. In DNA form, the CDR3 reads TGTGCCAGCAGCTACGGGACAGGGGCTACCTACGAGCAGTACTTC. This gives the protein CASSYGTGATYEQYF.

The chain combines TRBV19 with TRBJ2-3, with 9 bases lining up with TRBD1. Trimming removed 5 bases from V and 6 bases from J; junction bases left unmatched: 3. The germline CDR1 and CDR2 sequences are LNHDA and SQIVND (reference sequence). The CDR3 has 13 residues. Here the CDR3 DNA reads TGTGCCAGTAGTTTCGACAGGGGGGATACGCAGTATTTT. This encodes CASSFDRGDTQYF.

The chain links TRBV4-3 to TRBJ2-1, with unresolved D. The CDR3 has 15 amino acids. The V gene lost 0 bases and the J gene lost 8 bases, with 14 bases spanning the gap. Germline CDR1 is LGHNA and CDR2 is YSLEER. The chain's CDR3 is CASSQEAGLAHEQFF. The CDR3 nucleotides are TGCGCCAGCAGCCAAGAGGCAGGCCTTGCCCATGAGCAGTTCTTC.

The chain combines TRBV6-5 with TRBJ2-3, with a possible D match to TRBD2 (6 bases). The CDR3 spans 16 residues. V lost 2 bases and J 0 bases, leaving 12 bases between the germline ends. Germline V gene lookup returns CDR1 MNHEY and CDR2 SVGAGI. The CDR3 coding sequence is TGTGCCAGCAGTTACGGGACTTTCTGGAGCACAGATACGCAGTATTTT. This translates into CASSYGTFWSTDTQYF.

This chain uses TRBV18 with TRBJ2-3; D unresolved. The germline V gene has CDR1 KGHSH and CDR2 LQKENI. Trimming took 2 bases from V and 5 from J, leaving 8 bases between them. CDR3 length: 13 amino acids. The CDR3: CASSPNSGDTQYF. The DNA of the CDR3 is TGTGCCAGCTCACCAAATTCGGGAGATACGCAGTATTTT. Together with reference TRBV18 and TRBJ2-3, the CDR3 gives the full variable domain: NAGVMQNPRHLVRRRGQEARLRCSPMKGHSHVYWYRQLPEEGLKFMVYLQKENIIDESGMPKERFSAEFPKEGPSILRIQQVVRGDSAAYFCASSPNSGDTQYFGPGTRLTVL.

The chain has TRBV18 and TRBJ2-7; TRBD1 aligns across 7 bases. Trimming at V came to 4 bases and at J to 2 bases, leaving 5 bases not matched to a gene. This CDR3 has 14 amino acids. CDR1 is KGHSH and CDR2 is LQKENI in the germline V gene. The CDR3, as DNA: TGTGCCAGCTCACTACAAGACAGGGCCTACGAGCAGTACTTC. Amino acid sequence: CASSLQDRAYEQYF.

The chain has TRBV19 and TRBJ2-7; the match to TRBD1 covers 10 bases. After removal of 6 bases from V and 1 base from J, the junction contained 6 bases not matched to a gene. This CDR3 comprises 15 residues. The V gene's germline CDR1 is LNHDA and CDR2 SQIVND (reference sequence). CDR3 loop: CASSWDRGPSYEQYF. The CDR3 DNA follows: TGTGCCAGTAGCTGGGACAGGGGACCTTCCTACGAGCAGTACTTC.

V and J are TRBV5-1 and TRBJ2-2, with a possible D match to TRBD2 (5 bases). Trimming removed 2 bases from V and 1 base from J, with 6 bases in between. The CDR3 spans 14 residues. Germline CDR1 SGHRS, CDR2 YFSETQ. DNA of the CDR3: TGCGCCAGCAGCTTCGAGGGGAACACCGGGGAGCTGTTTTTT. This translates into CASSFEGNTGELFF.

This chain joins TRBV28 and TRBJ1-5, with D tentatively TRBD1 (6 bases). This CDR3 has 15 residues. V was cut by 2 bases and J by 5 bases, with 13 bases left in between. From germline, CDR1 is MDHEN and CDR2 SYDVKM. The CDR3 reads CASSLPQGWDQPQHF. The CDR3 region has the DNA TGTGCCAGCAGTTTACCCCAGGGGTGGGATCAGCCCCAGCATTTT.

The CDR3 sequence is CASSQGLSWVETQYF. Here the CDR3 DNA reads TGTGCCAGCAGCCAAGGACTGAGTTGGGTTGAGACCCAGTACTTC. The V gene is TRBV27, the J gene TRBJ2-5; D might be TRBD2 (5 bases). The V and J ends lost 6 bases and 5 bases respectively, with 19 bases between them. The CDR3 contains 15 residues. CDR1 and CDR2 (germline): MNHEY, SMNVEV (reference sequence).

The rearrangement uses TRBV6-1 and TRBJ1-5; no clear D gene. V was shortened by 4 bases and J by 1 base, with 17 bases between the two germline ends. Germline-derived CDR1 and CDR2 are MNHNS and SASEGT. The CDR3 is made up of 17 amino acids. The CDR3 loop reads CASSGPGLLGSNQPQHF. As DNA, the CDR3 is TGTGCCAGCAGTGGCCCGGGTCTACTCGGGAGCAATCAGCCCCAGCATTTT.

The chain joins TRBV28 to TRBJ1-2; tentatively, D is TRBD1 (6 bases). V lost 5 bases and J lost 4, with 14 bases in between. The CDR3 loop spans 14 amino acids. Germline values: CDR1 MDHEN, CDR2 SYDVKM. The CDR3 nucleotides read TGTGCCAGCAGTCTCTCAGGGGACATCTATGGCTACACCTTC. Encoded protein: CASSLSGDIYGYTF.

A word on this clone: Other DNA sequences of this sample code for an identical CDR3. This chain links TRBV28 with TRBJ2-7, with unresolved D. This CDR3 region has 12 residues. Germline V lookup: CDR1 MDHEN, CDR2 SYDVKM. V was trimmed by 4 bases and J by 0 bases, leaving 4 bases between them. The CDR3 loop is CASSSVSYEQYF. The CDR3 coding sequence is TGTGCCAGCAGTTCTGTCTCCTACGAGCAGTACTTC.

V usage is TRBV19 and J usage is TRBJ2-3; TRBD2 might be the D (6 bases). V was pared by 3 bases and J by 2 bases, with 9 bases between. Germline CDR1 reads LNHDA; CDR2 reads SQIVND (reference sequence). This CDR3 comprises 14 residues. As DNA, the CDR3 is TGTGCCAGTAGTATTAGCGGTTCCACAGATACGCAGTATTTT. This codes for CASSISGSTDTQYF. Full variable domain (missing parts from reference TRBV19 and TRBJ2-3): DGGITQSPKYLFRKEGQNVTLSCEQNLNHDAMYWYRQDPGQGLRLIYYSQIVNDFQKGDIAEGYSVSREKKESFPLTVTSAQKNPTAFYLCASSISGSTDTQYFGPGTRLTVL.

V gene TRBV25-1 combines with J gene TRBJ1-1; no clear D. The CDR3 contains 14 residues. The germline CDR1 and CDR2 sequences are MGHDK and SYGVNS. Between the trimmed V and J ends, which lost 1 base and 0 bases, there was a span of 6 bases. The CDR3 DNA reads TGTGCCAGCAGTGAATTTACAGTGAACACTGAAGCTTTCTTT. This gives the protein CASSEFTVNTEAFF.

The chain carries TRBV4-2 and TRBJ1-5; 9 positions agree with TRBD1. CDR3 length: 17 amino acids. CDR1 and CDR2 (germline): LGHNA, YNFKEQ. The V gene end was trimmed by 0 bases and the J gene end by 5 bases; junction bases not matched to a gene: 8. CDR3 sequence reads: CASSQEYRDRVHQPQHF. The CDR3 bases are TGTGCCAGCAGCCAAGAGTATAGGGACAGGGTTCATCAGCCCCAGCATTTT.

The table lists this clone with a count of one. The chain has TRBV7-2 and TRBJ1-5; 10 bases are a match to TRBD1. CDR1 and CDR2 from the germline V gene are SGHTA and FQGNSA. This CDR3 is built from 14 residues. V was clipped by 6 bases and J by 6 bases; unmatched bases: 5. The CDR3 coding sequence is TGTGCCAGCAGACCGACAGGGGGCGGTCAGCCCCAGCATTTT. It encodes CASRPTGGGQPQHF. Variable domain in full (rest from reference TRBV7-2 and TRBJ1-5): GAGVSQSPSNKVTEKGKDVELRCDPISGHTALYWYRQSLGQGLEFLIYFQGNSAPDKSGLPSDRFSAERTGGSVSTLTIQRTQQEDSAVYLCASRPTGGGQPQHFGDGTRLSIL.